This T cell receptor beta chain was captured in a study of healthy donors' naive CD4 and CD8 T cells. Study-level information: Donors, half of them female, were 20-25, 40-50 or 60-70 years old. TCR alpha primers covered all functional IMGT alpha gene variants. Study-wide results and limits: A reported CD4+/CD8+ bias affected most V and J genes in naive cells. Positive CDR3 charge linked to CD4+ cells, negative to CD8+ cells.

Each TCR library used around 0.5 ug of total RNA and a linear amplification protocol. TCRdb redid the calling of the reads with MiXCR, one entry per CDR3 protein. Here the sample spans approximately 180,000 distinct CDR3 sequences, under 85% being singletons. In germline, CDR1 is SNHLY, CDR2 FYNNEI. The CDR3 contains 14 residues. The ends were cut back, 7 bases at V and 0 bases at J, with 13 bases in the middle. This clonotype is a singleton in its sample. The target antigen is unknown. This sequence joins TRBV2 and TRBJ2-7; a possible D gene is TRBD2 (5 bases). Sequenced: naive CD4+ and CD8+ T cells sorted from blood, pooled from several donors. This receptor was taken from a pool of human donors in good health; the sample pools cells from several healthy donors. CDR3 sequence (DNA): TGTGCCAGCACGGACGGACTCTTCTCCTACGAGCAGTACTTC. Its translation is CASTDGLFSYEQYF.